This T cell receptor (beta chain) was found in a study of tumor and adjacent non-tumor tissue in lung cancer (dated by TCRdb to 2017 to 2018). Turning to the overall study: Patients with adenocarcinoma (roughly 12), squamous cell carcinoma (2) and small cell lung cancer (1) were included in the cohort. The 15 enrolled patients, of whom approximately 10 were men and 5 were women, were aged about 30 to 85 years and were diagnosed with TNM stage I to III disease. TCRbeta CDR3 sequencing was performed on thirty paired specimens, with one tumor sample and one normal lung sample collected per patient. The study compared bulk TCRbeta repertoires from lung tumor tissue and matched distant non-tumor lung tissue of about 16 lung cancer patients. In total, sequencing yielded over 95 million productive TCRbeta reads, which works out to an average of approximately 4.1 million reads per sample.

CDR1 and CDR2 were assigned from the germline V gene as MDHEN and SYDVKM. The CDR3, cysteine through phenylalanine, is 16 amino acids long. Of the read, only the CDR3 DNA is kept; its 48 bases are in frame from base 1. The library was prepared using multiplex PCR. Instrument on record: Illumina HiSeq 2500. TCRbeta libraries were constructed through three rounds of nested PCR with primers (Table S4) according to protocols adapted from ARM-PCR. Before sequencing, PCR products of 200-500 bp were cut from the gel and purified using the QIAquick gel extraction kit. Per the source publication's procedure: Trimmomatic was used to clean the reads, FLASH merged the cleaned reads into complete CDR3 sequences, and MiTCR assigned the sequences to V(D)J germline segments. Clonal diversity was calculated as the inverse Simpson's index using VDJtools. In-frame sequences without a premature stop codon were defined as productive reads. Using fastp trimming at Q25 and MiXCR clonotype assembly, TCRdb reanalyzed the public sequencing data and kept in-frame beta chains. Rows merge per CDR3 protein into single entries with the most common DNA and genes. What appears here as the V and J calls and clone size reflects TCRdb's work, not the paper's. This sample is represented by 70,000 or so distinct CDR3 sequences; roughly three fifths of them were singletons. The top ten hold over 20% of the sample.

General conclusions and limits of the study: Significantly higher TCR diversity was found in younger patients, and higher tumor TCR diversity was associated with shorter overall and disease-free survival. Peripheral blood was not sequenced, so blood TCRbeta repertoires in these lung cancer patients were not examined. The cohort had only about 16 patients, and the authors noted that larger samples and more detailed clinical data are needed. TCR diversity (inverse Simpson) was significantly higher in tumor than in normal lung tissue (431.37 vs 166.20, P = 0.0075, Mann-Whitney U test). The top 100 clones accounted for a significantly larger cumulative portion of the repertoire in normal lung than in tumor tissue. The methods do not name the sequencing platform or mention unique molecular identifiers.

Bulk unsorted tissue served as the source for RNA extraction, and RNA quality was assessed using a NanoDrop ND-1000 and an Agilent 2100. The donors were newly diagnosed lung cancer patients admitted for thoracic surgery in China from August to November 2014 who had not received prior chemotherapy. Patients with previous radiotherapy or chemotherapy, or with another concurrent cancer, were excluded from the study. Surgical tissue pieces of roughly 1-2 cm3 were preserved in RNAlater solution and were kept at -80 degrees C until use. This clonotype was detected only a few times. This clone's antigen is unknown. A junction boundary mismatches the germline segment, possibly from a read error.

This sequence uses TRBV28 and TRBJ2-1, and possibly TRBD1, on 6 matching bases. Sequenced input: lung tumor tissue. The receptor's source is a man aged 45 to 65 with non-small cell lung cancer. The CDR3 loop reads CASSKTGGAFFNGQFF. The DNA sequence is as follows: TGTGCCAGCAGTAAGACTGGGGGCGCTTTTTTCAATGGGCAGTTCTTC.